These 32 T cell receptor beta chains were all obtained from the same sample, sequenced in a study of CD8+CD57+ T cells in acquired aplastic anemia. Genomic DNA templated the TCR beta VDJ and CDR3 profiling. TCRdb redid the calling of the reads with MiXCR, one entry per CDR3 protein. Of over 150,000 distinct CDR3 sequences detected, roughly 48% appear once; the ten largest clones hold less than 3%. Sequenced patients had shown CD8+CD57+ cell expansion by flow cytometry. The sequenced sample consisted of sorted CD4+, CD8+, or CD8+CD57+ T cells (not recorded which) from PBMCs. The receptor source for this set is a human donor with aplastic anemia.

The chain combines TRBV20-1 with TRBJ2-3; D not resolved. Germline V CDR1 and CDR2: DFQATT, SNEGSKA (reference sequence). The CDR3 is made up of 14 amino acids. V was pared by 6 bases and J by 3 bases, with 16 bases between. Written as DNA, the CDR3 is TGCAGTGCGCCGGTTGGGATGAGGACAGATACGCAGTATTTT. Protein product: CSAPVGMRTDTQYF.

V usage is TRBV12-3 or TRBV12-4 and J usage is TRBJ2-3; D perhaps matches TRBD1 (5 bases). The CDR3 consists of 13 residues. The V and J ends lost 6 bases and 4 bases respectively, with 11 bases between them. The CDR3 region is CASRRLGPDTQYF. The CDR3 DNA sequence: TGTGCCAGCAGACGACTGGGGCCAGATACGCAGTATTTT.

This clonotype was detected once. This likely comes from a read error, as the CDR3 has no conserved phenylalanine or tryptophan at its end. The rearrangement links TRBV2 to TRBJ2-7; D is unresolved. This CDR3 comprises 12 residues. CDR1 is SNHLY and CDR2 is FYNNEI in the germline V gene. Deletions cut 5 bases from V and 2 bases from J, with 7 bases between. CDR3 sequence (DNA): TGTGCCAGCAGTACTTACACCTACGAGCAGTACTTA. It specifies CASSTYTYEQYL.

This clonotype appeared many times. At one boundary the junction diverges from the germline segment, which might be a read error. V is TRBV7-7 and J is TRBJ2-5; 13 bases align to TRBD2. The CDR3 sequence is 20 residues long. Germline assignment: CDR1 SSHAT and CDR2 FNYEAQ (reference sequence). The CDR3 region is CASSITGTPLAGGPQETQYF. The CDR3 DNA is TGTGCTAGCAGCATAACCGGGACTCCACTAGCGGGAGGGCCGCAAGAGACCCAGTACTTC.

The genes are TRBV2 and TRBJ2-3, with TRBD2 matching 9 bases. CDR1 and CDR2 (germline): SNHLY, FYNNEI. V trimming: 5 bases; J trimming: 8 bases; junction bases outside the gene matches: 11. The CDR3 runs to 15 residues. The CDR3 reads CASSFGLARAGTQYF. The CDR3, as DNA: TGTGCCAGCAGTTTCGGACTAGCGCGAGCGGGTACGCAGTATTTT.

This clonotype was seen a few times. V usage is TRBV7-2 and J usage is TRBJ2-1; D possibly corresponds to TRBD1 (5 bases). The CDR3 is 16 residues long. Germline CDR1 reads SGHTA; CDR2 reads FQGNSA. Trimming removed 0 bases at V and 9 bases at J, with 18 bases between. The CDR3 loop is CASSLAFWAGSAEQFF. CDR3 sequence (DNA): TGTGCCAGCAGCTTAGCATTCTGGGCAGGGTCGGCTGAGCAGTTCTTC.

The J gene is TRBJ1-1, the V gene TRBV4-3, with D possibly being TRBD1 (5 bases). Germline V gene data show CDR1 as LGHNA and CDR2 as YSLEER. Deletions cut 3 bases from V and 1 base from J, with 9 bases between. The CDR3 covers 14 residues. Written as DNA, the CDR3 is TGCGCCAGCAGCCAGGCTGGACAGAACACTGAAGCTTTCTTT. Its protein product is CASSQAGQNTEAFF.

This clonotype was recorded at least ten times. This chain joins TRBV20-1 and TRBJ2-3; 9 nucleotides align to TRBD2. V lost 6 bases, J lost 2 bases, and 3 bases stayed unmatched. This CDR3 region has 13 residues. Germline CDR1 reads DFQATT; CDR2 reads SNEGSKA (reference sequence). This CDR3 reads CSARLAVTDTQYF. As DNA, the CDR3 is TGCAGTGCCCGACTAGCGGTCACAGATACGCAGTATTTT.

The gene calls are TRBV10-2 and TRBJ2-3, with D unclear. Germline values: CDR1 WSHSY, CDR2 SAAADI. This CDR3 region has 14 residues. V was clipped by 4 bases and J by 1 base, with 9 bases between them. The CDR3 bases are TGCGCCAGCAGTGGGGCCCCGCGCACAGATACGCAGTATTTT. This encodes CASSGAPRTDTQYF.

A few counts support this clonotype. This chain uses TRBV30 with TRBJ2-7; perhaps TRBD1 as D (7 bases). Germline lookup yields CDR1 GTSNPN and CDR2 SVGIG (reference sequence). This CDR3 spans 13 amino acids. With 5 bases removed from V and 4 bases from J, the gap between germline ends came to 15 bases. The CDR3 sequence: CAWGGTVLYEQYF. Written as DNA, the CDR3 is TGTGCCTGGGGGGGGACAGTGTTATACGAGCAGTACTTC.

CDR3 nucleotide sequence: TGTGCCAGCAGCCTGGACATCTACGAGCAGTACTTC. It translates to CASSLDIYEQYF. The chain couples TRBV7-9 to TRBJ2-7; D is possibly TRBD1 (5 bases). Germline CDR1 reads SEHNR; CDR2 reads FQNEAQ (reference sequence). The CDR3 is 12 amino acids. V gave up 5 bases and J gave up 3 bases, with 8 bases separating them.

Ten or more counts support this clonotype. This chain uses TRBV6-1 with TRBJ1-5, with 10 bases that match TRBD1. The germline V gene encodes CDR1 MNHNS and CDR2 SASEGT. V was clipped by 6 bases and J by 5 bases; unmatched bases: 7. This CDR3 is built from 15 residues. CDR3 protein: CASRRDRGGDQPQHF. CDR3 bases: TGTGCCAGCAGACGGGACAGGGGAGGGGATCAGCCCCAGCATTTT.

This clonotype was detected once. Without the conserved terminal phenylalanine or tryptophan, this CDR3 likely stems from a read error. The chain is built from TRBV15 and TRBJ1-2, with 12 bases fitting TRBD1. CDR3 length: 15 amino acids. J gave up 3 bases and V 5 bases, and 4 bases lay outside the gene matches. In germline, CDR1 is LNHNV, CDR2 YYDKDF (reference sequence). The DNA of the CDR3 is TGTGCCACCAGCTCGGGACAGGGGGCTTACTATGGCTACACCATC. Its protein is CATSSGQGAYYGYTI.

In this sample, this clonotype turned up many times. The rearrangement links TRBV20-1 to TRBJ2-5; 12 bases line up with TRBD2. The CDR3 is made up of 17 amino acids. V lost 4 bases and J lost 0; bases outside the gene matches: 9. CDR1 and CDR2 (germline): DFQATT, SNEGSKA (reference sequence). This chain's CDR3 is CSATFPRLAGDQETQYF. The DNA for the CDR3 is TGCAGTGCTACCTTCCCTCGACTAGCGGGAGACCAAGAGACCCAGTACTTC.

The V call is TRBV5-5, the J call TRBJ1-1; TRBD1 agrees at 7 bases. V lost 5 bases, J lost 0 bases, and 4 bases stayed unmatched. The germline V gene has CDR1 SGHKS and CDR2 YYEKEE (reference sequence). This CDR3 comprises 14 residues. The CDR3 loop is CASSTGTVNTEAFF. The CDR3 DNA reads as TGTGCCAGCAGTACCGGGACAGTGAACACTGAAGCTTTCTTT.

This clonotype was picked up many times. The chain combines TRBV5-6 with TRBJ2-5; D is perhaps TRBD1 (5 bases). Trimming took off 1 base at V and 2 bases at J, with 9 bases between the two ends. The CDR3 spans 14 residues. CDR1 and CDR2 (germline): SGHDT, YYEEEE. This CDR3 is CASSLRDSQETQYF. As DNA, the CDR3 is TGTGCCAGCAGCTTGAGAGACAGTCAAGAGACCCAGTACTTC.

Concerning this clonotype: As the CDR3 is not closed by the conserved phenylalanine or tryptophan, this likely results from a read error. No DNA is shown, since the ends of the CDR3 on it are uncertain; the CDR3 is the one TCRdb lists. This chain links TRBV19 with TRBJ1-5; the D call TRBD1 from the table was never checked on the DNA. The CDR3 is 14 amino acids long, termini counted. The germline CDR1 and CDR2 sequences are LNHDA and SQIVND (reference sequence). The CDR3 here is CASSTGTAQGNKHL.

This clonotype was seen at least ten times. The gene calls are TRBV12-3 or TRBV12-4 and TRBJ1-2, with D perhaps TRBD1 (5 bases). The CDR3 sequence is 12 residues long. Between the trimmed V and J ends, which lost 2 bases and 8 bases, there was a span of 9 bases. This CDR3 is CASSLRGRGYTF. The CDR3 DNA is TGTGCCAGCAGTTTAAGGGGAAGGGGCTACACCTTC.

The CDR3 here is CATSDSTDVEQFF. The CDR3 coding sequence is TGTGCCACCAGTGATTCGACAGACGTTGAGCAGTTCTTC. This chain uses TRBV24-1 with TRBJ2-1; D is perhaps TRBD1 (5 bases). V was shortened by 2 bases and J by 9 bases, with 10 bases between the two germline ends. There are 13 residues in the CDR3. The germline V gene has CDR1 KGHDR and CDR2 SFDVKD.

This clonotype appeared many times. This chain connects TRBV7-6 to TRBJ1-1; a weak D match, TRBD1 (5 bases). The CDR3 has 16 residues. V was pared by 4 bases and J by 1 base, with 16 bases between. The V gene's germline CDR1 is SGHVS and CDR2 FNYEAQ. Here the CDR3 DNA reads TGTGCCAGCAGCTCGGGGGTGGGCACCGGGAACACTGAAGCTTTCTTT. The encoded protein is CASSSGVGTGNTEAFF.

This clonotype was recorded at least ten times. The rearrangement joins TRBV30 to TRBJ1-6, with TRBD1 identical over 7 bases. Trimming removed 3 bases from V and 9 bases from J; junction bases left unmatched: 11. Per germline, CDR1 GTSNPN and CDR2 SVGIG (reference sequence). The CDR3 is made up of 15 amino acids. CDR3 sequence reads: CAWSRQGSLGSPLHF. Here the CDR3 DNA reads TGTGCCTGGAGCCGACAGGGATCGTTGGGTTCACCCCTCCACTTT. The full variable domain, in which reference TRBV30 and TRBJ1-6 provide the parts outside the CDR3, is SQTIHQWPATLVQPVGSPLSLECTVEGTSNPNLYWYRQAAGRGLQLLFYSVGIGQISSEVPQNLSASRPQDRQFILSSKKLLLSDSGFYLCAWSRQGSLGSPLHFGNGTRLTVT.

This clonotype has a handful of counts. The CDR3 sequence: CATSDFEGQPQHF. CDR3 coding DNA: TGTGCCACCAGTGATTTCGAGGGGCAGCCCCAGCATTTT. The chain recombines TRBV24-1 with TRBJ1-5, with D possibly being TRBD1 (5 bases). The CDR3 covers 13 residues. Trimming removed 1 base from V and 7 bases from J, with 7 bases in between. Germline V gene data show CDR1 as KGHDR and CDR2 as SFDVKD.

This clonotype was counted many times. The genes are TRBV24-1 and TRBJ1-2; 8 bases are shared with TRBD1. CDR3 size: 15 residues. V shed 4 bases and J 6 bases; nucleotides not matched to a gene: 9. Germline V gene data show CDR1 as KGHDR and CDR2 as SFDVKD. CDR3 DNA: TGTGCCACCAGTGACCCTGGACAGGGTAAGGATGGCTACACCTTC. The encoded protein is CATSDPGQGKDGYTF.

The sample holds a few counts of this clonotype. Since a much larger clone is just one base distant, this may be a read error. The chain recombines TRBV9 with TRBJ1-1, with TRBD1 matching over 10 bases. Germline V gene lookup returns CDR1 SGDLS and CDR2 YYNGEE. The CDR3 is made up of 14 amino acids. The CDR3 nucleotides are TGTGCCAGCAGCGTAGGGGGGACAGGGGTAGAAGTTTTCTTT. Translation: CASSVGGTGVEVFF. Full variable domain (missing parts from reference TRBV9 and TRBJ1-1): DSGVTQTPKHLITATGQRVTLRCSPRSGDLSVYWYQQSLDQGLQFLIQYYNGEERAKGNILERFSAQQFPDLHSELNLSSLELGDSALYFCASSVGGTGVEVFFGQGTRLTVV.

V usage is TRBV10-3 and J usage is TRBJ1-2; TRBD1 agrees at 9 bases. The germline CDR1 and CDR2 sequences are ENHRY and SYGVKD. The CDR3 is 14 amino acids. With V trimmed by 3 bases and J by 8 bases, 7 bases remained unmatched. Here the CDR3 reads CAISDLTGGYGYTF. In DNA, the CDR3 is TGTGCCATCAGTGACTTAACAGGGGGCTACGGCTACACCTTC.

This clonotype was seen at least ten times. The chain recombines TRBV6-2 or TRBV6-3 with TRBJ1-5, with a weak D call TRBD1 (6 bases). Germline V lookup: CDR1 MNHEY, CDR2 SVGEGT. V was cut by 5 bases and J by 7 bases, with 18 bases left in between. The CDR3 loop spans 15 amino acids. CDR3 sequence (DNA): TGTGCCAGCAGTACGGGCTTCTCGGGGGGCCAGCCCCAGCATTTT. Protein: CASSTGFSGGQPQHF.

There are a few counts of this clonotype. The junction and the germline gene differ at one end; a read error may be behind it. V gene TRBV12-3 or TRBV12-4 combines with J gene TRBJ1-5; D ambiguous. CDR3 length: 14 residues. The chain's CDR3 is CASSSGFSNQSQHF. The CDR3 DNA reads as TGTGCCAGCAGTTCGGGGTTTAGCAATCAGTCCCAGCATTTT.

The chain recombines TRBV19 with TRBJ2-2, with 8 bases matching TRBD2. CDR1 is LNHDA, CDR2 SQIVND, per germline (reference sequence). V trimming: 5 bases; J trimming: 3 bases; junction bases outside the gene matches: 5. The CDR3 is 15 amino acids. The CDR3 nucleotides are TGTGCCAGTAGTTCGGGTAGCGGGGACACCGGGGAGCTGTTTTTT. Translation gives CASSSGSGDTGELFF.

This chain joins TRBV7-9 and TRBJ2-7; 12 bases are shared with TRBD2. The V segment lost 6 bases and the J segment 1 base; nucleotides outside the gene matches: 4. This CDR3 spans 15 amino acids. From germline, CDR1 is SEHNR and CDR2 FQNEAQ (reference sequence). The CDR3, as DNA: TGTGCCAGCAGACCCGGGACTAGCGGGTCCTACGAGCAGTACTTC. It specifies CASRPGTSGSYEQYF.

This chain joins TRBV29-1 and TRBJ2-5; D is unresolved. The CDR3 covers 11 residues. The ends were cut back, 4 bases at V and 6 bases at J, with 9 bases in the middle. Germline CDR1 and CDR2: SQVTM and ANQGSEA. The CDR3 here is CSVVPPQTQYF. Here the CDR3 DNA reads TGCAGCGTTGTCCCACCCCAGACCCAGTACTTC.

This chain joins TRBV10-3 and TRBJ1-2; tentative D call: TRBD1 (6 bases). V shed 10 bases and J shed 4 bases, with 16 bases lying between them. This CDR3 is 13 amino acids long. Looked up from germline, CDR1 is ENHRY and CDR2 is SYGVKD. DNA of the CDR3: TGTGCCACCACCGGGACACACACCTATGGCTACACCTTC. It encodes CATTGTHTYGYTF.

J is TRBJ2-5 and V is TRBV29-1, with D possibly matching TRBD2 (6 bases). Germline CDR1 reads SQVTM; CDR2 reads ANQGSEA. The V gene lost 3 bases and the J gene lost 5 bases, with 25 bases spanning the gap. The CDR3 length is 17 residues. CDR3 sequence (DNA): TGCAGCGTTGAGCAACCATATCGGCGGGGACGCGGGGAGACCCAGTACTTC. Protein: CSVEQPYRRGRGETQYF.